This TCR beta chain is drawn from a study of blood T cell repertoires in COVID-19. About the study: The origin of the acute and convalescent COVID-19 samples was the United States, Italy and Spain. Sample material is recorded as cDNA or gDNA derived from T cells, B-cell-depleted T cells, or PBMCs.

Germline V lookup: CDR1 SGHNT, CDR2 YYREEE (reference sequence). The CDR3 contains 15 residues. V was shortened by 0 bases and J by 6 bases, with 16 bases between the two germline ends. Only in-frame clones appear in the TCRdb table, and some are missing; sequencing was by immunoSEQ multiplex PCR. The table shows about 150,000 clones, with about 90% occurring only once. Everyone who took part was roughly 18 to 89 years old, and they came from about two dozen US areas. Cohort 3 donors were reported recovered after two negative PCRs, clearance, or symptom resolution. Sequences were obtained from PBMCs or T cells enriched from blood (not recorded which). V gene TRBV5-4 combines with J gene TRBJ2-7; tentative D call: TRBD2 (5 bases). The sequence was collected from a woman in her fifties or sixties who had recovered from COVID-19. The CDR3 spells CASSLVRPTGIEQYF. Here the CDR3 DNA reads TGTGCCAGCAGCTTGGTACGGCCTACGGGGATCGAGCAGTACTTC. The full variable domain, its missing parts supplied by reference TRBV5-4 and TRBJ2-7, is ETGVTQSPTHLIKTRGQQVTLRCSSQSGHNTVSWYQQALGQGPQFIFQYYREEENGRGNFPPRFSGLQFPNYSSELNVNALELDDSALYLCASSLVRPTGIEQYFGPGTRLTVT.